The 26 T cell receptor beta chains reported below all come from one sample, sequenced in a study of T cell repertoires in cytomegalovirus infection. TCRdb itself ran the reads through MiXCR, one entry per CDR3 protein. This sample yields about 230,000 distinct CDR3 sequences, of which roughly 22% are seen a single time; about 18% belongs to the top ten. Sequencing was done on a sample of CD8+ T cells from PBMCs. The receptors originated from a human donor in good health (CMV status not recorded). Some clones in this sample may be carry-over from other donors' samples.

The V call is TRBV29-1, the J call TRBJ2-7, with 8 nucleotides matching TRBD2. After removal of 0 bases from V and 3 bases from J, the junction contained 7 bases not matched to a gene. The CDR3 is 15 amino acids. Germline V gene sequence: CDR1 SQVTM, CDR2 ANQGSEA. In DNA form, the CDR3 reads TGCAGCGTTGAAGAGGGAGCGGGGGAGAACTACGAGCAGTACTTC. Translated, it gives CSVEEGAGENYEQYF.

This clonotype has more than one count but fewer than ten. One end of the junction is discordant with germline, which a read error may explain. The chain couples TRBV7-8 to TRBJ1-1; D is unclear. Germline CDR1 SGHVS, CDR2 FQNEAQ. The CDR3 spans 11 residues. CDR3 in amino acids: CASSSNPEAFF. Written as DNA, the CDR3 is TGTGCCAGCAGCTCGAACCCTGAAGCTTTCTTT.

This clonotype was seen repeatedly, ten times or more. V usage is TRBV18 and J usage is TRBJ1-4; D ambiguous. The CDR3 covers 13 residues. Germline V gene lookup returns CDR1 KGHSH and CDR2 LQKENI. V lost 4 bases to trimming and J lost 6 bases, with 9 bases between them. The CDR3: CASSRELYEKLFF. In DNA, the CDR3 is TGTGCCAGCTCACGGGAACTATATGAAAAACTGTTTTTT.

The chain employs TRBV28 and TRBJ2-7; perhaps D is TRBD1 or TRBD2 (5 bases each). Trimming removed 3 bases from V and 3 bases from J, with 9 bases in between. Germline-derived CDR1 and CDR2 are MDHEN and SYDVKM. The CDR3 totals 13 residues. This chain's CDR3 is CASSFLGDYEQYF. The CDR3 region has the DNA TGTGCCAGCAGTTTTTTGGGGGACTACGAGCAGTACTTC.

Many counts were recorded for this clonotype. This chain joins TRBV7-9 and TRBJ2-7, with D unclear. This CDR3 spans 13 amino acids. CDR1 is SEHNR, CDR2 FQNEAQ, per germline (reference sequence). V was pared by 5 bases and J by 0 bases, with 8 bases between. The CDR3 is CASSLTYSYEQYF. Here the CDR3 DNA reads TGTGCCAGCAGCCTGACTTACTCCTACGAGCAGTACTTC.

V is TRBV28 and J is TRBJ2-5; a weak D match, TRBD1 (7 bases). V was shortened by 5 bases and J by 6 bases, with 16 bases between the two germline ends. The CDR3 covers 14 residues. CDR1 MDHEN and CDR2 SYDVKM come from the germline V gene. CDR3 in DNA: TGTGCCAGCAGTGGGACGCGGGACAGAAAGACCCAGTACTTC. This sequence encodes CASSGTRDRKTQYF.

The rearrangement uses TRBV20-1 and TRBJ2-1; TRBD2 matches 9 bases. This CDR3 has 14 residues. Per the germline V gene, CDR1 is DFQATT and CDR2 is SNEGSKA (reference sequence). The ends lost 6 bases at V and 6 bases at J; junction bases unmatched: 9. The CDR3 DNA follows: TGCAGTGCGGACGATCTAGCGGGGTCCAATGAGCAGTTCTTC. Its translation is CSADDLAGSNEQFF.

This clonotype was seen only a few times. This chain uses TRBV6-2 or TRBV6-3 with TRBJ2-3; D might be TRBD1 or TRBD2, each matching 5 bases. The CDR3 length is 16 residues. The germline CDR1 and CDR2 sequences are MNHEY and SVGEGT. The ends were cut back, 2 bases at V and 0 bases at J, with 12 bases in the middle. CDR3 sequence: CASSYLGTGSTDTQYF. The CDR3 DNA sequence: TGTGCCAGCAGTTACCTCGGGACGGGTAGCACAGATACGCAGTATTTT.

The J gene is TRBJ1-5, the V gene TRBV4-1, with D maybe TRBD1 (6 bases). This CDR3 has 15 amino acids. Trimming left V 1 base short and J 1 base short, with 8 bases between. Germline-derived CDR1 and CDR2 are MGHRA and YSYEKL. The CDR3: CASSQVGGSNQPQHF. CDR3 sequence (DNA): TGCGCCAGCAGCCAAGTAGGGGGGAGCAATCAGCCCCAGCATTTT.

The V gene is TRBV12-3 or TRBV12-4, the J gene TRBJ2-2; D is possibly TRBD2 (5 bases). V lost 5 bases and J lost 7, with 17 bases in between. The CDR3 runs to 15 residues. The CDR3 coding sequence is TGTGCCAGCAGTGACCGGGGTACGACAAGCGGGGAGCTGTTTTTT. Its protein is CASSDRGTTSGELFF.

This clonotype was observed a few times. This chain uses TRBV20-1 with TRBJ2-3, with 9 bases aligning to TRBD2. The trim removed 3 bases at V and 4 bases at J, leaving 5 bases unmatched. Germline V lookup: CDR1 DFQATT, CDR2 SNEGSKA (reference sequence). The CDR3 extends over 14 amino acids. The CDR3 nucleotides read TGCAGTGCTAGTAGCGGGGGCCCCCCAGATACGCAGTATTTT. Encoded protein: CSASSGGPPDTQYF.

The genes are TRBV4-1 and TRBJ2-1; D is ambiguous. CDR1 and CDR2 from the germline V gene are MGHRA and YSYEKL. Trimming left V 1 base short and J 9 bases short, with 10 bases between. The CDR3 contains 13 residues. The CDR3 DNA follows: TGCGCCAGCAGCCAAGTACGGTGGGCTGAGCAGTTCTTC. Its translation: CASSQVRWAEQFF.

Ten or more counts support this clonotype. V usage is TRBV27 and J usage is TRBJ2-5; D is uncertain. The CDR3 contains 13 residues. Trimming pared 5 bases from V and 1 base from J, leaving 8 bases between. The germline V gene has CDR1 MNHEY and CDR2 SMNVEV (reference sequence). The CDR3 loop is CASSQAAQETQYF. Here the CDR3 DNA reads TGTGCCAGCAGTCAAGCAGCCCAAGAGACCCAGTACTTC.

This clonotype was observed a handful of times. This chain links TRBV20-1 with TRBJ2-1, with TRBD2 matching 10 bases. CDR3 size: 15 residues. The V gene's germline CDR1 is DFQATT and CDR2 SNEGSKA (reference sequence). CDR3 amino acids: CRASPGTSDYNEQFF. Here the CDR3 DNA reads TGCAGGGCCAGCCCCGGGACTAGCGATTACAATGAGCAGTTCTTC.

This rearrangement joins TRBV20-1 to TRBJ1-1, with D perhaps TRBD1 (6 bases). The CDR3 is made up of 15 amino acids. CDR1 DFQATT and CDR2 SNEGSKA come from the germline V gene (reference sequence). Between the trimmed V and J ends, which lost 4 bases and 0 bases, there was a span of 15 bases. The CDR3 here is CSAKPLQGLNTEAFF. The CDR3 DNA reads TGCAGTGCTAAACCTCTCCAGGGGTTGAACACTGAAGCTTTCTTT.

This clonotype was detected only a few times. This rearrangement joins TRBV20-1 to TRBJ1-3; D gene ambiguous. Per germline, CDR1 DFQATT and CDR2 SNEGSKA (reference sequence). V was cut by 1 base and J by 1 base, with 8 bases left in between. This CDR3 is built from 14 residues. This CDR3 reads CSARGGGSGNTIYF. The CDR3 nucleotides are TGCAGTGCTAGAGGCGGCGGGTCTGGAAACACCATATATTTT.

The genes are TRBV7-6 and TRBJ2-5; D gene uncertain. V lost 2 bases to trimming and J lost 1 base, with 8 bases between them. The CDR3 spans 14 residues. Germline V gene lookup returns CDR1 SGHVS and CDR2 FNYEAQ. In nucleotides, the CDR3 is TGTGCCAGCAGCTTATGGCAACCCCAAGAGACCCAGTACTTC. Encoded protein: CASSLWQPQETQYF. The full variable domain, rest sourced from reference TRBV7-6 and TRBJ2-5, is GAGVSQSPRYKVTKRGQDVALRCDPISGHVSLYWYRQALGQGPEFLTYFNYEAQQDKSGLPNDRFSAERPEGSISTLTIQRTEQRDSAMYRCASSLWQPQETQYFGPGTRLLVL.

CDR3 sequence (DNA): TGTGCCAGCAGGCGATCAGGACAGGGGCTCCCTGAAGCTTTCTTT. Protein: CASRRSGQGLPEAFF. The J gene is TRBJ1-1, the V gene TRBV6-2 or TRBV6-3; 9 nucleotides match TRBD1. The CDR3 covers 15 residues. Germline assignment: CDR1 MNHEY and CDR2 SVGEGT. V shed 6 bases, J shed 6 bases, and the junction held 11 bases outside the gene matches.

This sequence joins TRBV7-2 and TRBJ2-7, with D unresolved. Per the germline V gene, CDR1 is SGHTA and CDR2 is FQGNSA. The CDR3 has 15 amino acids. The germline V and J ends were trimmed by 2 bases and 3 bases, with 14 bases remaining between them. CDR3 DNA sequence: TGTGCCAGCAGCTTATGGGTGGCGGATAACTACGAGCAGTACTTC. Amino acids: CASSLWVADNYEQYF.

This clonotype was observed a few times. V usage is TRBV7-8 and J usage is TRBJ2-5, with a possible D match to TRBD1 (6 bases). The CDR3 sequence is 16 residues long. The V and J ends lost 1 base and 2 bases respectively, with 14 bases between them. Germline CDR1 reads SGHVS; CDR2 reads FQNEAQ. The CDR3 sequence is CASSLVPVGTQETQYF. The CDR3 DNA follows: TGTGCCAGCAGCTTAGTACCCGTGGGGACACAAGAGACCCAGTACTTC.

This clonotype was counted a few times. This rearrangement joins TRBV20-1 to TRBJ2-3; D perhaps matches TRBD1 (5 bases). Per germline, CDR1 DFQATT and CDR2 SNEGSKA (reference sequence). The CDR3 consists of 15 residues. The ends were cut back, 0 bases at V and 0 bases at J, with 10 bases in the middle. The CDR3, as DNA: TGCAGTGCTAGAGACTGGACACAAAGCACAGATACGCAGTATTTT. Amino acid sequence: CSARDWTQSTDTQYF.

Only a few counts were recorded for this clonotype. V and J are TRBV9 and TRBJ1-2; D is unresolved. The CDR3 extends over 11 amino acids. Germline CDR1 reads SGDLS; CDR2 reads YYNGEE. Trimming stripped 3 bases from V and 7 bases from J, with 7 bases between. CDR3 amino acids: CASSGLGGYTF. In DNA, the CDR3 is TGTGCCAGCAGCGGATTAGGTGGCTACACCTTC.

The chain joins TRBV6-2 or TRBV6-3 to TRBJ2-7; a possible D gene is TRBD1 (6 bases). Germline V gene lookup returns CDR1 MNHEY and CDR2 SVGEGT. The CDR3 runs 15 residues. The V end was cut by 8 bases, the J end by 5 bases, with 22 bases between. CDR3 in DNA: TGTGCCAGCTGGGGAACAGGGAGCCAGCCCCACGAGCAGTACTTC. Its protein is CASWGTGSQPHEQYF.

V is TRBV4-1 and J is TRBJ2-3; D unresolved. V was trimmed by 4 bases and J by 0 bases, leaving 11 bases between them. CDR1 is MGHRA and CDR2 is YSYEKL in the germline V gene. This CDR3 is built from 15 residues. CDR3 coding DNA: TGCGCCAGCAGCCTTGTGTCCTCTAGCACAGATACGCAGTATTTT. Translating gives CASSLVSSSTDTQYF.

This clonotype has just a few counts. The chain uses TRBV23-1 and TRBJ2-7; D may match TRBD1 or TRBD2 (6 bases each). TRBV23-1 carries the ORF label, with uncertain function. Between the trimmed V and J ends, which lost 7 bases and 3 bases, there was a span of 13 bases. CDR3 length: 13 amino acids. CDR3 coding DNA: TGCGCCAGCACCCTGGGGGGCGGCTACGAGCAGTACTTC. This gives the protein CASTLGGGYEQYF.

The chain recombines TRBV20-1 with TRBJ2-2, with 8 bases fitting TRBD2. The CDR3 totals 15 residues. Germline assignment: CDR1 DFQATT and CDR2 SNEGSKA (reference sequence). Trimming at V came to 6 bases and at J to 0 bases, leaving 6 bases not matched to a gene. As DNA, the CDR3 is TGCAGTGCGCTCACTAGCGGCTCGAACACCGGGGAGCTGTTTTTT. Translation gives CSALTSGSNTGELFF.